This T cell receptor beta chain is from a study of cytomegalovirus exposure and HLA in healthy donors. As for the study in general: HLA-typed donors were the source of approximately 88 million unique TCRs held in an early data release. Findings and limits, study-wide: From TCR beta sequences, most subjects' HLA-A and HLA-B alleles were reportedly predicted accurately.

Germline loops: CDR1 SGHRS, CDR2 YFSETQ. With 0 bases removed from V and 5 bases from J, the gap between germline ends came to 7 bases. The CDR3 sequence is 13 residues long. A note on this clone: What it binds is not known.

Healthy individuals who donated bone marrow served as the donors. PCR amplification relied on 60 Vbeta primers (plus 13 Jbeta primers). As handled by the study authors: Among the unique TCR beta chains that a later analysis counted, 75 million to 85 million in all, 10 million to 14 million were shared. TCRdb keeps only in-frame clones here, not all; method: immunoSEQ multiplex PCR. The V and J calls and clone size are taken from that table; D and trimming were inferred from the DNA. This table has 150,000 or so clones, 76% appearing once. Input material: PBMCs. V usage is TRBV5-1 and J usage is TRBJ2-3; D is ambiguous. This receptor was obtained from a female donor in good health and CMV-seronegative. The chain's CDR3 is CASSLARQDTQYF. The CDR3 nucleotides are TGCGCCAGCAGCTTGGCCAGGCAAGATACGCAGTATTTT. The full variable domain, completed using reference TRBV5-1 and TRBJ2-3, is KAGVTQTPRYLIKTRGQQVTLSCSPISGHRSVSWYQQTPGQGLQFLFEYFSETQRNKGNFPGRFSGRQFSNSRSEMNVSTLELGDSALYLCASSLARQDTQYFGPGTRLTVL.